These 15 T cell receptor beta chains were sequenced from one sample in a study of response to subunit inactivated influenza vaccine (dated by TCRdb to 2016 to 2019). The library was produced with RT-PCR. The sequencer was an Illumina HiSeq 2500. TCRdb handled the public reads itself, with Q25 trimming in fastp and clone calling in MiXCR, and kept productive beta chains. One record per CDR3 amino acid sequence lists the most common genes and DNA. The sample table contains 500,000 to 650,000 distinct CDR3 sequences; only one count was recorded for under 9% of them. The top ten constitute over 10% of the sample. The sample here was PBMCs from blood, taken less than 25 months after vaccination. Receptors were obtained from a man between 50 and 69 years old who received an inactivated influenza vaccine. Donor details come from another sample of the same person, matched by shared clones.

The genes are TRBV7-2 and TRBJ1-2, with 11 positions matching TRBD1. J lost 6 bases, V lost 2 bases, and 5 bases had no gene match. Germline V gene sequence: CDR1 SGHTA, CDR2 FQGNSA. The CDR3 length is 15 residues. The CDR3: CASSLPGQGGDGYTF. The CDR3 region has the DNA TGTGCCAGCAGCTTACCGGGACAGGGGGGCGATGGCTACACCTTC.

This clonotype was seen at least ten times. The chain joins TRBV11-2 to TRBJ2-2; TRBD1 is a possible D gene (5 bases). The CDR3 consists of 14 residues. V was trimmed by 5 bases and J by 5 bases, leaving 12 bases between them. Germline V gene data show CDR1 as SGHAT and CDR2 as FQNNGV. This CDR3 is CASSLRQITGELFF. The CDR3, as DNA: TGTGCCAGCAGCCTCCGACAGATTACCGGGGAGCTGTTTTTT.

The chain has TRBV6-1 and TRBJ1-2, with D maybe TRBD1 (5 bases). Germline lookup yields CDR1 MNHNS and CDR2 SASEGT. This CDR3 is built from 13 residues. Trimming took off 6 bases at V and 8 bases at J, with 16 bases between the two ends. The DNA of the CDR3 is TGTGCCAGCAGCCCCGGGGCCCTGCGGGGCTACACCTTC. It yields the protein CASSPGALRGYTF.

This clonotype was seen at least ten times. The V and J genes are TRBV10-3 and TRBJ2-1, with D perhaps being TRBD1 or TRBD2 (5 bases each). This CDR3 has 14 residues. The germline V and J ends were trimmed by 3 bases and 8 bases, with 14 bases remaining between them. CDR1 and CDR2 (germline): ENHRY, SYGVKD. CDR3 bases: TGTGCCATCAGTGACCCCGAGGGGAACGATGAGCAGTTCTTC. Translation gives CAISDPEGNDEQFF.

This clonotype was observed a handful of times. This sequence joins TRBV9 and TRBJ1-4; the match to TRBD1 covers 8 bases. The CDR3 spans 15 residues. With 2 bases clipped from V and 6 bases from J, the junction kept 6 bases outside the gene matches. The germline gives CDR1 SGDLS, CDR2 YYNGEE. The CDR3 reads CASSVTGGRHEKLFF. The CDR3, as DNA: TGTGCCAGCAGCGTTACAGGGGGGCGGCATGAAAAACTGTTTTTT.

This clonotype was counted only a few times. This sequence joins TRBV29-1 and TRBJ2-1; 7 bases align to TRBD1. The junction had 6 bases not matched to a gene; V was cut back by 4 bases and J by 3 bases. In germline, CDR1 is SQVTM, CDR2 ANQGSEA. The CDR3 runs 14 residues. As DNA, the CDR3 is TGCAGCGTTGCGACAGGGATTCGCTACAATGAGCAGTTCTTC. Translating it yields CSVATGIRYNEQFF.

The chain has TRBV25-1 and TRBJ2-2, with D perhaps TRBD2 (5 bases). This CDR3 region has 15 residues. Germline V CDR1 and CDR2: MGHDK, SYGVNS. Trimming removed 1 base from V and 7 bases from J, with 13 bases in between. Written as DNA, the CDR3 is TGTGCCAGCAGTGAATTTAGAGGGAGTGACGGGGAGCTGTTTTTT. It specifies CASSEFRGSDGELFF.

This clonotype was observed at least ten times. The chain's CDR3 is CATQDPLNLVYTF. The CDR3 bases are TGTGCCACCCAAGACCCTCTGAACTTAGTCTACACCTTC. The chain combines TRBV28 with TRBJ1-2; no definite D call. Germline values: CDR1 MDHEN, CDR2 SYDVKM. The CDR3 is made up of 13 amino acids. The ends were cut back, 10 bases at V and 10 bases at J, with 22 bases in the middle.

This clonotype has only a few counts. The chain employs TRBV9 and TRBJ2-4; 9 bases line up with TRBD2. Trimming took 0 bases from V and 4 from J; bases not matched to a gene: 8. The CDR3 runs to 17 residues. CDR1 and CDR2 (germline): SGDLS, YYNGEE. The CDR3 nucleotides read TGTGCCAGCAGCGTAGGGGGTAGCGGGGGACCAAAAAACATTCAGTACTTC. Protein: CASSVGGSGGPKNIQYF.

This clonotype was observed a handful of times. This rearrangement joins TRBV4-2 to TRBJ1-6; perhaps TRBD1 as D (5 bases). CDR1 LGHNA and CDR2 YNFKEQ come from the germline V gene. The CDR3 covers 15 residues. The ends were cut back, 0 bases at V and 8 bases at J, with 11 bases in the middle. This CDR3 reads CASSQEGTAYSPLHF. CDR3 coding DNA: TGTGCCAGCAGCCAAGAGGGGACCGCATATTCACCCCTCCACTTT.

V and J are TRBV5-6 and TRBJ2-3; D is perhaps TRBD1 (6 bases). V was clipped by 3 bases and J by 1 base, with 15 bases between them. Germline assignment: CDR1 SGHDT and CDR2 YYEEEE. This CDR3 contains 16 residues. The CDR3 loop reads CASSWDIGARTDTQYF. Written as DNA, the CDR3 is TGTGCCAGCAGCTGGGACATTGGGGCTCGCACAGATACGCAGTATTTT.

The chain carries TRBV7-2 and TRBJ2-3; D perhaps matches TRBD2 (5 bases). Trimming stripped 2 bases from V and 4 bases from J, with 13 bases between. The CDR3 spans 15 residues. Germline V gives CDR1 SGHTA, CDR2 FQGNSA. The CDR3 DNA sequence: TGTGCCAGCAGCTTACGGATGGGAGCTCCAGATACGCAGTATTTT. Its translation: CASSLRMGAPDTQYF.

This clonotype was seen many times. The rearrangement joins TRBV6-2 or TRBV6-3 to TRBJ2-7; TRBD1 agrees at 12 bases. Germline CDR1 is MNHEY and CDR2 is SVGEGT. V gave up 7 bases and J gave up 3 bases; unmatched junction bases: 7. This CDR3 comprises 15 residues. CDR3 sequence (DNA): TGTGCCAGCAACGATCGGGACAGGGGGCTCTACGAGCAGTACTTC. This gives the protein CASNDRDRGLYEQYF.

Many counts were recorded for this clonotype. V gene TRBV4-2 combines with J gene TRBJ2-3; D perhaps matches TRBD2 (5 bases). The CDR3 length is 16 residues. Trimming took 0 bases from V and 1 from J, leaving 11 bases between them. Germline loops: CDR1 LGHNA, CDR2 YNFKEQ. CDR3 residues: CASSQDSAAGTDTQYF. The CDR3 DNA sequence: TGTGCCAGCAGCCAAGATAGCGCAGCCGGCACAGATACGCAGTATTTT.

This clonotype was detected ten times or more. The chain uses TRBV5-1 and TRBJ2-1; 8 bases are shared with TRBD2. The CDR3 loop spans 19 amino acids. Trimming took 4 bases from V and 1 from J; bases not matched to a gene: 16. The germline V gene encodes CDR1 SGHRS and CDR2 YFSETQ. The CDR3 DNA is TGCGCCAGCAGCGTCGGGGTGAGAGGCGGGGGGCGATCCTACAATGAGCAGTTCTTC. Protein product: CASSVGVRGGGRSYNEQFF.